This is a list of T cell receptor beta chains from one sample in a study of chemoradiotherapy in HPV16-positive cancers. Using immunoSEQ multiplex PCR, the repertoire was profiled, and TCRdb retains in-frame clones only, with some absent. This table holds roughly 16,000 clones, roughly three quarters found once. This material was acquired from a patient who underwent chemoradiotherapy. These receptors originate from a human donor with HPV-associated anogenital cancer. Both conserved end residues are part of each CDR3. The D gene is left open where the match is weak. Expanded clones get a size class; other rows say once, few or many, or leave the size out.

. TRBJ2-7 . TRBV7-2 CASSPRTDFYEQYF TGTGCCAGCAGCCCGAGGACAGACTTCTACGAGCAGTACTTC
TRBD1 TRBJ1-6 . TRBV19 CASSGPGQGRIALHF TGTGCCAGTAGTGGGCCGGGACAGGGCAGAATCGCCCTCCACTTT
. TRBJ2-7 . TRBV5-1 CASSLVTASYEQYF TGCGCCAGCAGCTTGGTAACCGCTTCCTACGAGCAGTACTTC
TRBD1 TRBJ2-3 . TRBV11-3 CASSPGQGTTSDTQYF TGTGCCAGCAGCCCGGGACAGGGAACCACATCTGATACGCAGTATTTT
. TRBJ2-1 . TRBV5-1 CASSLAEGYNEQFF TGCGCCAGCAGCTTGGCCGAGGGTTACAATGAGCAGTTCTTC
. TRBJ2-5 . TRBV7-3 CASSLSGTDQETQYF TGTGCCAGCAGCTTATCCGGGACGGACCAAGAGACCCAGTACTTC
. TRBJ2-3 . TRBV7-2 CASSLGFPRTDTQYF TGTGCCAGCAGCTTAGGTTTCCCTCGCACAGATACGCAGTATTTT
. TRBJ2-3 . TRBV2 CASIEGLITDTQYF TGTGCCAGCATAGAGGGTCTCATCACAGATACGCAGTATTTT
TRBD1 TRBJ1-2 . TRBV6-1 CASSTDRLTNYGYTF TGTGCCAGCAGTACGGACAGGCTAACTAACTATGGCTACACCTTC
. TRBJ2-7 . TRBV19 CASSIGRTYEQYF TGTGCCAGTAGTATAGGCAGAACCTACGAGCAGTACTTC
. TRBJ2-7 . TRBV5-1 CASSLNPNSYEQYF TGCGCCAGCAGCTTAAACCCAAACTCCTACGAGCAGTACTTC
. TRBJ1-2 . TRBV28 CASSPSSLNYGYTF TGTGCCAGCAGTCCCTCCTCGCTTAACTATGGCTACACCTTC
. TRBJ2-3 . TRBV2 CASSESRTDTQYF TGTGCCAGCAGTGAAAGCCGCACAGATACGCAGTATTTT
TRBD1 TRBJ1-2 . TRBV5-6 CASLGQIGQGRVDYGYTF TGTGCCAGCCTTGGTCAAATCGGACAGGGTCGAGTAGACTATGGCTACACCTTC
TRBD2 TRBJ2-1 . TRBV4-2 CASSQDAGTSVGNEQFF TGTGCCAGCAGCCAAGATGCAGGGACTAGCGTTGGAAATGAGCAGTTCTTC
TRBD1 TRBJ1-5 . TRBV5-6 CASSLGLRQGGQPQHF TGTGCCAGCAGCTTGGGATTGCGGCAGGGGGGCCAGCCCCAGCATTTT
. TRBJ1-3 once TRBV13 CASSSPTGFSGNTIYF TGTGCCAGCAGCTCGCCCACCGGGTTCTCTGGAAACACCATATATTTT